This TCR beta chain was observed in a study of blood T cell repertoires in COVID-19. The CDR3 is made up of 15 amino acids. V was trimmed by 2 bases and J by 0 bases, leaving 9 bases between them. Germline-derived CDR1 and CDR2 are MGHRA and YSYEKL. The method was immunoSEQ multiplex PCR; TCRdb's version includes in-frame clones alone and lacks a portion of them. The sample includes fewer than 120,000 clones, around 90% of them seen just once. This receptor was identified in a human donor in a cohort sampled during active COVID-19. The source material was peripheral blood. V and J are TRBV4-1 and TRBJ2-3, with D possibly matching TRBD2 (6 bases). CDR3 in DNA: TGCGCCAGCAGCCAACTAGGGACTAGCACAGATACGCAGTATTTT. It specifies CASSQLGTSTDTQYF.